Given below is one T cell receptor beta chain in context. This sample was taken from a study of T cell changes during pregnancy in multiple sclerosis. With V trimmed by 5 bases and J by 4 bases, 4 bases remained unmatched. CDR1 is SGHNT, CDR2 YENEEA, per germline. This CDR3 is 13 amino acids long. TCRdb's copy holds only in-frame clones and misses some; the assay was immunoSEQ multiplex PCR. The sample shows about 38,000 clones, about nine tenths of them seen only once. The source was CD4+ T cells from peripheral blood mononuclear cells, collected after pregnancy. This rearrangement joins TRBV11-3 to TRBJ1-1, with 7 bases that match TRBD1. This TCR was recovered from a female donor in good health, enrolled as a control in a pregnancy study. CDR3 loop: CASSRQGSTEAFF. The CDR3 bases are TGTGCCAGCAGCCGACAGGGAAGCACTGAAGCTTTCTTT.